The table lists the clone carrying this TCR beta chain with many counts. Preparation of the TCRbeta library was carried out with unique molecular identifiers. TCRdb processed the PCR reads anew with MiXCR; each CDR3 protein has one entry. This table has roughly 200,000 distinct CDR3 sequences, roughly a tenth appearing once. This sample was included in a study of T-cell reconstitution after alpha-beta-depleted transplantation in children. V was clipped by 1 base and J by 8 bases, with 12 bases between them. The CDR3 is made up of 14 amino acids. CDR1 is SGHRS, CDR2 YFSETQ, per germline. This receptor was obtained from a child younger than two with acute myeloid leukemia, due to receive a stem cell transplant. V is TRBV5-1 and J is TRBJ1-4, with D possibly matching TRBD1 (5 bases). Specimen: PBMCs, collected before TCRalphabeta/CD19-depleted stem cell transplant. CDR3 bases: TGCGCCAGCAGCTTGTTTGGGGGAACGGAAAAACTGTTTTTT. This gives the protein CASSLFGGTEKLFF.